The rows below give T cell receptor beta chains drawn from one sample of a study of CD8 T cells in ankylosing spondylitis. TCRdb redid the calling of the 5' RACE reads with MiXCR, one entry per CDR3 protein. This table holds about 270,000 distinct CDR3 sequences, more than 25% found once. What was sequenced was blood, either unsorted or a sorted T cell fraction (not recorded which). The receptors were sampled from a male donor with ankylosing spondylitis or in good health (not recorded which). CDR3s include the opening cysteine and the closing phenylalanine or tryptophan. D genes are given only for firm matches. Some rows have no size entry. The others give once, few or many, or a class for an expanded clone.

d_gene,v_gene,abundance,j_gene,CDR3nt,CDR3aa
.,TRBV20-1,.,TRBJ2-7,TGCAGTGCTAGAGATCCCCAGGGGATGTACGAGCAGTACTTC,CSARDPQGMYEQYF
.,TRBV6-1,few,TRBJ2-3,TGTGCCAGCAGATGGTCACCCGCGGGAGATACGCAGTATTTT,CASRWSPAGDTQYF
.,TRBV7-8,.,TRBJ2-5,TGTGCCAGCAGCTTAGCCAGGGGAGGGGAGACCCAGTACTTC,CASSLARGGETQYF
.,TRBV2,few,TRBJ2-2,TGTGCCAGCAGTGAGCGGCCCCAGAGGACCGGGGAGCTGTTTTTT,CASSERPQRTGELFF
.,TRBV12-3/TRBV12-4,.,TRBJ2-3,TGTGCCAGCAGCTGGCGGGGCTCACTCAAACCCGCAGATACGCAGTATTTT,CASSWRGSLKPADTQYF
.,TRBV20-1,.,TRBJ2-1,TGCAGTGCCCAGGTAGCGGTTAGCTCCTACAATGAGCAGTTCTTC,CSAQVAVSSYNEQFF
.,TRBV6-1,.,TRBJ2-5,TGTGCCAGCAGTACCGGGACCCCACTTACCCAGTACTTC,CASSTGTPLTQYF
.,TRBV18,.,TRBJ2-3,TGTGCCAGCTCACCGGATAGCACAGATACGCAGTATTTT,CASSPDSTDTQYF
TRBD2,TRBV6-1,few,TRBJ2-7,TGTGCCAGCAGCCCCAGCGGGGAGAGCTACGAGCAGTACTTC,CASSPSGESYEQYF
.,TRBV12-3/TRBV12-4,.,TRBJ2-5,TGTGCCAGCAGACTACAAGAGACCGGGACGGAGACCCAGTACTTC,CASRLQETGTETQYF
TRBD2,TRBV6-1,few,TRBJ2-3,TGTGCCAGCAGCAGACTAGCGGGGGGCACAGATACGCAGTATTTT,CASSRLAGGTDTQYF
.,TRBV5-5,.,TRBJ1-1,TGTGCCAGCAGCTTGGGTCTCTTGAACACTGAAGCTTTCTTT,CASSLGLLNTEAFF
TRBD1,TRBV6-5,few,TRBJ1-1,TGTGCCAGCAGTTACTCGTCATGGTGGACAGGTCGTGAAGCTTTCTTT,CASSYSSWWTGREAFF
.,TRBV6-5,few,TRBJ2-3,TGTGCCAGCAGTTACGGGCAGAGCACAGATACGCAGTATTTT,CASSYGQSTDTQYF
.,TRBV29-1,.,TRBJ2-7,TGCAGCGTTGTATTGTCGGACCGAGGCCACGAGCAGTACTTC,CSVVLSDRGHEQYF
.,TRBV5-5,.,TRBJ2-5,TGTGCCGTTGGGAGGGGGGCGTCACTAGAGACCCAGTACTTC,CAVGRGASLETQYF
TRBD1,TRBV28,once,TRBJ2-7,TGTGCCAGCAGTTTAGAGGACAGGGGATACGAGCAGTACTTC,CASSLEDRGYEQYF
TRBD1,TRBV10-3,.,TRBJ1-1,TGTGCCATCAGGACCCCACAGGGGGCGAACACTGAAGCTTTCTTT,CAIRTPQGANTEAFF
.,TRBV6-1,.,TRBJ1-2,TGTGCCAGCAGAACGACAAAACTCTATGGCTACACCTTC,CASRTTKLYGYTF
.,TRBV27,.,TRBJ2-1,TGTGCCAGCAGGGCCATGGTAGTTAACTACAATGAGCAGTTCTTC,CASRAMVVNYNEQFF
.,TRBV2,.,TRBJ2-5,TGTGCCAGCATCCCTCTAGCCGGTGAGACCCAGTACTTC,CASIPLAGETQYF
TRBD2,TRBV11-1,.,TRBJ2-5,TGTGCCAGCAGCTCGAGGACTAGTCAGGAGACCCAGTACTTC,CASSSRTSQETQYF
.,TRBV20-1,few,TRBJ2-7,TGCAGTGCCCCTTTCCCAGGGCGGCCTCCCGGGATGTACTCCTACGAGCAGTACTTC,CSAPFPGRPPGMYSYEQYF
.,TRBV7-6,few,TRBJ1-2,TGTGCCAGCAGCGGGAAGTGTTGGGGCCTCGACTATGGCTACACCTTC,CASSGKCWGLDYGYTF
TRBD1,TRBV3-1,.,TRBJ1-1,TGTGCCAGCAGCCAAGTTTGGGACAGGGGGGAGCCGGGCACTGAAGCTTTCTTT,CASSQVWDRGEPGTEAFF
.,TRBV24-1,.,TRBJ2-5,TGTGCCACCAGTGATCCCCTGCAGGGCTGGGAGACCCAGTACTTC,CATSDPLQGWETQYF